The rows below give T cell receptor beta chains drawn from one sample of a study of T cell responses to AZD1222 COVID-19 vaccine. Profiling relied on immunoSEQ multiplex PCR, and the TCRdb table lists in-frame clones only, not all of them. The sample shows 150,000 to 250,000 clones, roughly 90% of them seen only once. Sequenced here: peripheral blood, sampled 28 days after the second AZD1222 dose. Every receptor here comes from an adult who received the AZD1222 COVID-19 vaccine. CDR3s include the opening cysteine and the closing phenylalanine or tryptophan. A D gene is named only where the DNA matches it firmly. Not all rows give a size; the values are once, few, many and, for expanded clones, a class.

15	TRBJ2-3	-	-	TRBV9	TGTGCCAGCAGCTCCCCCGGCTCTAGCACAGATACGCAGTATTTT	CASSSPGSSTDTQYF
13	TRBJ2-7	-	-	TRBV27	TGTGCCAGCAGGGGTGACAGGTCCTACGAGCAGTACTTC	CASRGDRSYEQYF
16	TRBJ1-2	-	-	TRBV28	TGTGCCAGCAGTGTATTGGGGGGGGACGGCCCCTATGGCTACACCTTC	CASSVLGGDGPYGYTF
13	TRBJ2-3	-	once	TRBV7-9	TGTGCCAGCAGCTTATCAAGGGCTGATACGCAGTATTTT	CASSLSRADTQYF
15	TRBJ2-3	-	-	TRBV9	TGTGCCAGCAGCCCCAACCCCACTAGCACAGATACGCAGTATTTT	CASSPNPTSTDTQYF
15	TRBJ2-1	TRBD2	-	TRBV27	TGTGCCAGCAGTTCCGGGACTAGCGGCTTTAATGAGCAGTTCTTC	CASSSGTSGFNEQFF
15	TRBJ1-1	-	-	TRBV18	TGTGCCAGCTCACCCGCAGTTGGGGGGAACACTGAAGCTTTCTTT	CASSPAVGGNTEAFF
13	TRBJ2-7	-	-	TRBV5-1	TGCGCCAGCAGCCCACAACCTGCGTACGAGCAGTACTTC	CASSPQPAYEQYF
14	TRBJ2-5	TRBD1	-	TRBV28	TGTGCCAGCAGTTTACCGAGACAGGGGGAGACCCAGTACTTC	CASSLPRQGETQYF
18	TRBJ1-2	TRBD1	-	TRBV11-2	TGTGCCAGCAGCCAACTCACCCCCCCGGACAGGGGCGCGGTGGCGTACACCTTC	CASSQLTPPDRGAVAYTF
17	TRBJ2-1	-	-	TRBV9	TGTGCCAGCAGCGTAGGATGGGAACAGGCTAGGTACAATGAGCAGTTCTTC	CASSVGWEQARYNEQFF
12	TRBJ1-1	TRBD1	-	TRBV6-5	TGTGCCAGCGGACAGGTATACACTGAAGCTTTCTTT	CASGQVYTEAFF
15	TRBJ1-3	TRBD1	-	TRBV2	TGTGCCAGCAGTTTACAGGGGGTGAGCGGAAACACCATATATTTT	CASSLQGVSGNTIYF
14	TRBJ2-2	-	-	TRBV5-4	TGTGCCAGCAGCGGTGTAACGAACACCGGGGAGCTGTTTTTT	CASSGVTNTGELFF
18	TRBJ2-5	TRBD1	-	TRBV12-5	TGTGCTAGTGGTTCCCCCCCCGGGACAGGGGGCGCGCGGGAGACCCAGTACTTC	CASGSPPGTGGARETQYF
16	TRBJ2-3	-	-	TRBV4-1	TGCGCCAGCAGCCCACCTCTAGCGTTTAGCACAGATACGCAGTATTTT	CASSPPLAFSTDTQYF
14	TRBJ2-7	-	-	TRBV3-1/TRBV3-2	TGTGCCAGCAGCCAAGGATCGGGACATTTGTCTCCCTACTTC	CASSQGSGHLSPYF
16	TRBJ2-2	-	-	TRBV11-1	TGTGCCAGCAGCTTAGGCCTCCACTCACCATCCGGGGAGCTGTTTTTT	CASSLGLHSPSGELFF
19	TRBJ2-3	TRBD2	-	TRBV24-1	TGTGCCACCAGTGAGGGGGAAAAGACTAGCGGGAGGAAAACAGATACGCAGTATTTT	CATSEGEKTSGRKTDTQYF
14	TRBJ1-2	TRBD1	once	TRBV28	TGTGCCAGCAGCTCCGGGACAGGGGTAGATGGCTACACCTTC	CASSSGTGVDGYTF
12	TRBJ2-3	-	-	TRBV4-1	TGCGCCAGCTGCGGGAGCACAGATACGCAGTATTTT	CASCGSTDTQYF
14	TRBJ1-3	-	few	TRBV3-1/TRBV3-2	TGTGCCAGCAGCCGGGGGGCGTCTGGAAACACCATATATTTT	CASSRGASGNTIYF
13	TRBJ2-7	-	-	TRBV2	TGTGCCAGCAGTCGACAGGGAGGTGGCGAGCAGTACTTC	CASSRQGGGEQYF
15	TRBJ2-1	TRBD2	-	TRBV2	TGTGCCAGCAGTGACAGGGAGGGGCCTGATCGGGAGCAGTTCTTC	CASSDREGPDREQFF
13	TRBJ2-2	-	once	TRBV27	TGTGCCAGCAGTTTAGGTGGGGACGGGGAGCTGTTTTTT	CASSLGGDGELFF
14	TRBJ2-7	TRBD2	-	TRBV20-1	TGCAGTGCTAGTCCCCGGACTAGCGGTCACGAGCAGTACTTC	CSASPRTSGHEQYF
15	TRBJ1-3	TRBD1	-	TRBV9	TGTGCCAGCAGCGGGGACAGTGGGTTGAGAAACACCATATATTTT	CASSGDSGLRNTIYF
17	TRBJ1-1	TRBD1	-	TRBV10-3	TGTGCCATCAGTTCGGGGGCAGGGGGAACGGGATGGACTGAAGCTTTCTTT	CAISSGAGGTGWTEAFF
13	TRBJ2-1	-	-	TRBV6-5	TGTGCCAGCAGTCGGGGTAAAGGGAATGAGCAGTTCTTC	CASSRGKGNEQFF
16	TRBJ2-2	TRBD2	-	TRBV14	TGTGCCAGCAGCCTAGGACTAGCGGCGAACACCGGGGAGCTGTTTTTT	CASSLGLAANTGELFF
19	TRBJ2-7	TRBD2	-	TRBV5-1	TGCGCCAGCAGCTATACACTAGGGGTCCAGGCGGGAGACCCCTACGAGCAGTACTTC	CASSYTLGVQAGDPYEQYF
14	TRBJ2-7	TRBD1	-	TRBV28	TGTGCCAGCAGTGGGGACAGGGGTAGGGACGAGCAGTACTTC	CASSGDRGRDEQYF
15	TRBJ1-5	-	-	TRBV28	TGTGCCAGCAGTCGCGGCGACGCTTCAGATCAGCCCCAGCATTTT	CASSRGDASDQPQHF
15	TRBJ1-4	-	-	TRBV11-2	TGTGCCAGCAGCTTAGATCTCGCTGCCCGTGGGAAACTGTTTTTT	CASSLDLAARGKLFF
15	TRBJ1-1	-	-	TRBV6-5	TGTGCCAGCAGTTACTCCTGGTCGGCGAACACTGAAGCTTTCTTT	CASSYSWSANTEAFF
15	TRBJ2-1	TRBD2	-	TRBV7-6	TGTGCCAGCAGCTTAGAAGCGGGAGTGATCAATGAGCAGTTCTTC	CASSLEAGVINEQFF
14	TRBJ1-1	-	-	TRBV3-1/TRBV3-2	TGTGCCAGCAGCCAGAACGCCGGGACATCTGAAGCTTTCTTT	CASSQNAGTSEAFF
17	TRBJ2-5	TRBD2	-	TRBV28	TGTGCCAGCAGTTCCCCGGGACTAGCGGATTTTAGGGAGACCCAGTACTTC	CASSSPGLADFRETQYF
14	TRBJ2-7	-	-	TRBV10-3	TGTGCCATCAGCGAGGTGTTTACTACCTACGAGCAGTACTTC	CAISEVFTTYEQYF
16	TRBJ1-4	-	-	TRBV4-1	TGCGCCAGCAGCGATCAGATGGGACGAGGTAATGAAAAACTGTTTTTT	CASSDQMGRGNEKLFF
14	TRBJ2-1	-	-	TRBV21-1	TGTGCCAGCAGCACCGGGACTGTCTACAATGAGCAGTTCTTC	CASSTGTVYNEQFF
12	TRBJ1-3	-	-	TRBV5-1	TGCGCCAGCAGCCCCTCTGGAAACACCATATATTTT	CASSPSGNTIYF
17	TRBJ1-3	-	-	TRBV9	TGTGCCAGCAGCGTAACTAGCTCCTTGAGCTCTGGAAACACCATATATTTT	CASSVTSSLSSGNTIYF
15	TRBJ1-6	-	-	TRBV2	TGTGCCAGCAGGGCCGGCCCGGGGGGCAATTCACCCCTCCACTTT	CASRAGPGGNSPLHF
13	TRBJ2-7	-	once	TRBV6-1	TGTGCCAGCAGTGAGCAGGGGGGGTACGAGCAGTACTTC	CASSEQGGYEQYF
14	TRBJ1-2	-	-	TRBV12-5	TGTGCTAGTGGTCCATCGGACCTACCGGGTGGCTACACCTTC	CASGPSDLPGGYTF
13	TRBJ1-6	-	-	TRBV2	TGTGCCGGAACGGGGGCTTTTAATTCACCCCTCCACTTT	CAGTGAFNSPLHF
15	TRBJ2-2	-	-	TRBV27	TGTGCCAGCAGTTTTGGAGGGACGGACACCGGGGAGCTGTTTTTT	CASSFGGTDTGELFF
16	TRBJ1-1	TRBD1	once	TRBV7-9	TGTGCCAGCAGCTCCTACGGGGGACAGGGAAGCACTGAAGCTTTCTTT	CASSSYGGQGSTEAFF
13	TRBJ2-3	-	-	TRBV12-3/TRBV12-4	TGTGCCAGCAGTTTATTGAGCACAGATACGCAGTATTTT	CASSLLSTDTQYF
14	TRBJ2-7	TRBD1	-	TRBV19	TGTGCCAGTAGTACGCCGGGACAGGAGTACGAGCAGTACTTC	CASSTPGQEYEQYF
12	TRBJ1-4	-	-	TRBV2	TGTGCCAGCAGTGAGTGGCAGGTCCTACTGTTTTTT	CASSEWQVLLFF
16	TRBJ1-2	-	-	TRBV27	TGTGCCAGCAGCCCGATACAGGGTGACCTTAACTATGGCTACACCTTC	CASSPIQGDLNYGYTF
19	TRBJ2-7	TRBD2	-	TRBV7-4	TGTGCCAGCAGCTTAGATATGCTAGCGGGAGGGCCGCCCTCCTACGAGCAGTACTTC	CASSLDMLAGGPPSYEQYF
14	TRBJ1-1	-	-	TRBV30	TGTGCCTGGAGTGTACAAGGGGGGATAGTTGAAGCTTTCTTT	CAWSVQGGIVEAFF
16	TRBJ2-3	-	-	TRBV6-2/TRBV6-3	TGTGCCAGCAGTTACTCGAGGACTTGGGGGGCAGATACGCAGTATTTT	CASSYSRTWGADTQYF
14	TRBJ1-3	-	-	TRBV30	TGTGCCTGGAGTTCCCGGAGCTCTGGAAACACCATATATTTT	CAWSSRSSGNTIYF